Listed below are T cell receptor beta chains from one sample, sequenced in a study of T cells in Graves' hyperthyroidism and ophthalmopathy. From the multiplex PCR reads, TCRdb called clonotypes with MiXCR, one entry per CDR3 protein. The repertoire holds about 640,000 distinct CDR3 sequences, with roughly 15% as singletons. Sequenced material: blood. The receptors here all came from a woman in her forties or fifties with Graves' ophthalmopathy. The CDR3 runs from the conserved cysteine through the conserved F or W. The D gene is left open where the match is weak. Rows may omit the clone size; those that give it use once, few, many or a size class.

CDR3 DNA | CDR3 protein | J gene | clone size | D gene | V gene
TGTGCCAGCAGTGAGACTAGCGGGAGTGGTAAATCCTACGAGCAGTACTTC | CASSETSGSGKSYEQYF | TRBJ2-7 | many | TRBD2 | TRBV2
TGTGCCAGCAGCCCGAATCGACTAGCGGGGGTAGCCAAAAACATTCAGTACTTC | CASSPNRLAGVAKNIQYF | TRBJ2-4 | many | TRBD2 | TRBV7-3
TGTGCCAGCAGCTTAGAAGGGATCGAAGAGACCCAGTACTTC | CASSLEGIEETQYF | TRBJ2-5 | NA | NA | TRBV7-2
TGCAGTGCTAGTAGTGACAGCTACAATGAGCAGTTCTTC | CSASSDSYNEQFF | TRBJ2-1 | many | NA | TRBV20-1
TGTGCCAGCAGCGCCTACGGGACTGAGAATCAGCCCCAGCATTTT | CASSAYGTENQPQHF | TRBJ1-5 | many | NA | TRBV9
TGTGCCAGCAGCTTATACGGGAGGGGGACAGGGGGGAAGGACACTGAAGCTTTCTTT | CASSLYGRGTGGKDTEAFF | TRBJ1-1 | many | TRBD1 | TRBV7-8
TGTGCCAGCAGCTTAGCGGGAGTGCAAACCGGGGAGCTGTTTTTT | CASSLAGVQTGELFF | TRBJ2-2 | NA | TRBD2 | TRBV14
TGTGCCAGCAGCTTAAACTGGGGTTCGCCCCAGCATTTT | CASSLNWGSPQHF | TRBJ1-5 | few | NA | TRBV11-3
TGCGCCAGCAGCCAAGCGGGAGGGCCTTGGGATACGCAGTATTTT | CASSQAGGPWDTQYF | TRBJ2-3 | many | TRBD2 | TRBV4-3
TGTGCCAGCAGCAGCGACAGATACACCGGGGAGCTGTTTTTT | CASSSDRYTGELFF | TRBJ2-2 | few | NA | TRBV7-8
TGTGCCAGCAGCTCGACCGGGACTAGCAGGACAGATACGCAGTATTTT | CASSSTGTSRTDTQYF | TRBJ2-3 | many | TRBD2 | TRBV5-6
TGTGCCAGCAGCTTACGATTGGCTAACTATGGCTACACCTTC | CASSLRLANYGYTF | TRBJ1-2 | NA | NA | TRBV5-5
TGCGCCAGCAGCTTGGGGGTCCCCCGAGATACGCAGTATTTT | CASSLGVPRDTQYF | TRBJ2-3 | many | NA | TRBV5-1
TGTGCCAGCAGCTTGGGCAGGGGGTATGACACTGAAGCTTTCTTT | CASSLGRGYDTEAFF | TRBJ1-1 | few | TRBD1 | TRBV5-8
TGTGCCAGCAGTTTCCACGAGAACAGGTTGAGCACCGGGGAGCTGTTTTTT | CASSFHENRLSTGELFF | TRBJ2-2 | NA | NA | TRBV28
TGCGCCAGCAGTAGATTCGACTCCTACGAGCAGTACTTC | CASSRFDSYEQYF | TRBJ2-7 | many | NA | TRBV5-1
TGTGCCAGCAGCTTAGTGGGTAATGAAAAACTGTTTTTT | CASSLVGNEKLFF | TRBJ1-4 | few | NA | TRBV7-2
TGTGCCAGCCTACCAAGACAGACAGCAACTAATGAAAAACTGTTTTTT | CASLPRQTATNEKLFF | TRBJ1-4 | many | NA | TRBV28